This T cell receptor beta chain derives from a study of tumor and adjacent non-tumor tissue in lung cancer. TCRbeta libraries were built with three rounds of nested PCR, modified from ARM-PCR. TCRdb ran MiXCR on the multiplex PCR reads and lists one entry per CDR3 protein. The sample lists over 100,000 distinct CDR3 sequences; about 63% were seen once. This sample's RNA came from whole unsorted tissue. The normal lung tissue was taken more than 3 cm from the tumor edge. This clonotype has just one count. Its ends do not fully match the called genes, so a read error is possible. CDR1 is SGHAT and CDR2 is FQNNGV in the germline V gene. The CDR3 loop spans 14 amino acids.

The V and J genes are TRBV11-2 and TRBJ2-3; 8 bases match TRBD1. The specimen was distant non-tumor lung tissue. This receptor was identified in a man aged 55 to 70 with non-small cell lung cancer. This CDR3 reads CASGKGQGSDTQYF. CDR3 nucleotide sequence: TGTGCTAGCGGCAAAGGACAGGGTTCAGATACACAGTATTTT.